Listed here are 29 T cell receptor beta chains from one sample, sequenced in a study of regulatory T cells in long-lasting Graves disease. As to time point: persistent/refractory GD, antithyroid drugs over 5 years with positive TRAb. Construction of the TCR library relied on RNA isolated from PBMCs. Relying on iRepertoire HTBI primers and Arm-PCR of CDR3 regions, the team built TCR beta libraries. TCRdb re-called the multiplex PCR reads with MiXCR, one entry per CDR3 protein. The sample has under 450,000 distinct CDR3 sequences, about a quarter seen once. This material consisted of peripheral blood mononuclear cells (PBMCs), taken when the disease was refractory, from a patient treated with antithyroid drugs. The receptors here all came from a female donor with Graves disease.

Notes on this clonotype: One end of the junction varies from germline; a read error may be responsible. The gene calls are TRBV7-6 and TRBJ2-6; 8 bases align to TRBD1. The CDR3 totals 18 residues. Per germline, CDR1 SGHVS and CDR2 FNYEAQ. CDR3 coding DNA: TGTGCCAGCAGCACCCGCGGACAGGGAGAGTCTGGGGCCAACGTCCAGACTTTC. Amino acid sequence: CASSTRGQGESGANVQTF.

This clonotype has a count of ten or more. The CDR3, as DNA: TGTGCCAGTAGTTATGGGTACTGGTCGACTAACTATGGCTACACCTTC. Amino acid sequence: CASSYGYWSTNYGYTF. This chain uses TRBV19 with TRBJ1-2, with D unclear. From germline, CDR1 is LNHDA and CDR2 SQIVND (reference sequence). This CDR3 region has 16 residues. The V end lost 5 bases, the J end lost 0 bases, and 16 bases lay between the germline ends.

This clonotype was picked up many times. This sequence joins TRBV7-3 and TRBJ2-7; the D gene is possibly TRBD1 (6 bases). The germline gives CDR1 SGHTA, CDR2 FQGTGA. Trimming left V 2 bases short and J 2 bases short, with 16 bases between. The CDR3 spans 16 residues. The CDR3 bases are TGTGCCAGCAGCTTAGGGCCTGGCAGGGGCACCTACGAGCAGTACTTC. This gives the protein CASSLGPGRGTYEQYF.

This chain links TRBV7-9 with TRBJ2-2; TRBD1 matches 10 bases. V dropped 6 bases and J dropped 0; count of bases not matched to a gene: 10. Germline CDR1 reads SEHNR; CDR2 reads FQNEAQ (reference sequence). The CDR3 is 18 residues long. CDR3: CASRHRDRGRANTGELFF. CDR3 DNA sequence: TGTGCCAGCAGGCACCGGGACAGGGGTCGGGCGAACACCGGGGAGCTGTTTTTT.

The table lists this clonotype with many counts. This chain links TRBV28 with TRBJ1-1; perhaps TRBD1 as D (5 bases). Between the trimmed V and J ends, which lost 5 bases and 1 base, there was a span of 14 bases. Germline V gives CDR1 MDHEN, CDR2 SYDVKM. There are 15 residues in the CDR3. The chain's CDR3 is CASSPAGPRNTEAFF. CDR3 in DNA: TGTGCCAGCAGTCCGGCGGGGCCGAGGAACACTGAAGCTTTCTTT.

The table lists this clonotype with many counts. The V call is TRBV2, the J call TRBJ1-6; 7 bases are shared with TRBD1. In germline, CDR1 is SNHLY, CDR2 FYNNEI. The CDR3 has 14 residues. The V and J ends lost 5 bases and 9 bases, in that order; junction bases with no gene match: 7. CDR3 amino acids: CASSNSGQVSPLHF. The CDR3, as DNA: TGTGCCAGCAGTAATTCCGGACAGGTTTCACCCCTCCACTTT. Full variable domain (remainder filled in from reference TRBV2 and TRBJ1-6): EPEVTQTPSHQVTQMGQEVILRCVPISNHLYFYWYRQILGQKVEFLVSFYNNEISEKSEIFDDQFSVERPDGSNFTLKIRSTKLEDSAMYFCASSNSGQVSPLHFGNGTRLTVT.

The rearrangement links TRBV7-9 to TRBJ2-7; TRBD1 or TRBD2 may be the D gene (5 bases each). The length of the CDR3 is 15 residues. In germline, CDR1 is SEHNR, CDR2 FQNEAQ (reference sequence). V lost 6 bases to trimming and J lost 3 bases, with 18 bases between them. CDR3 coding DNA: TGTGCCAGCAGTTTCGAGTGGGACCCGCACTACGAGCAGTACTTC. Amino acid sequence: CASSFEWDPHYEQYF.

This clonotype showed up many times. This sequence joins TRBV2 and TRBJ2-3; D gene unclear. CDR1 and CDR2 (germline): SNHLY, FYNNEI. The CDR3 sequence is 11 residues long. The V end lost 3 bases, the J end lost 8 bases, and 6 bases lay between the germline ends. The CDR3 loop reads CASSDGITQYF. The CDR3 bases are TGTGCCAGCAGTGACGGCATTACGCAGTATTTT. The variable domain in full, with the rest retrieved from reference TRBV2 and TRBJ2-3, is EPEVTQTPSHQVTQMGQEVILRCVPISNHLYFYWYRQILGQKVEFLVSFYNNEISEKSEIFDDQFSVERPDGSNFTLKIRSTKLEDSAMYFCASSDGITQYFGPGTRLTVL.

This clonotype has just a few counts. The chain employs TRBV6-5 and TRBJ1-2; D is perhaps TRBD1 (5 bases). CDR1 is MNHEY, CDR2 SVGAGI, per germline. The CDR3 has 13 amino acids. Trimming removed 2 bases from V and 8 bases from J, with 12 bases in between. The CDR3 loop is CASSYTDTRGYTF. For the CDR3, the DNA is TGTGCCAGCAGTTACACGGACACAAGAGGCTACACCTTC.

This rearrangement joins TRBV30 to TRBJ1-2; tentative D call: TRBD1 (5 bases). CDR1 is GTSNPN and CDR2 is SVGIG in the germline V gene (reference sequence). The CDR3 sequence is 16 residues long. The V end lost 2 bases, the J end lost 2 bases, and 18 bases lay between the germline ends. The CDR3 DNA follows: TGTGCCTGGAGTTTCCGGGACGCAAGGAGGAACTATGGCTACACCTTC. Protein product: CAWSFRDARRNYGYTF.

This clonotype was seen only a few times. The genes are TRBV4-1 and TRBJ2-7, with D uncertain. Trimming took 0 bases from V and 4 from J, leaving 4 bases between them. This CDR3 is 12 amino acids long. The germline V gene has CDR1 MGHRA and CDR2 YSYEKL. The CDR3 spells CASSQDWYEQYF. In DNA, the CDR3 is TGCGCCAGCAGCCAAGATTGGTACGAGCAGTACTTC.

This rearrangement joins TRBV11-1 to TRBJ2-7, with a possible D match to TRBD1 (6 bases). The V gene lost 5 bases and the J gene lost 5 bases, with 19 bases spanning the gap. The CDR3 is made up of 15 amino acids. Germline loops: CDR1 SGHAT, CDR2 FQDESV (reference sequence). Written as DNA, the CDR3 is TGTGCCAGCAGCCAACAGGGTCTAGGGACCCACGAGCAGTACTTC. Translating gives CASSQQGLGTHEQYF.

This clonotype was seen only a few times. The chain carries TRBV4-3 and TRBJ1-2; TRBD1 matches 7 bases. Germline trimming cut 1 base from V and 7 bases from J; bases unmatched to any gene: 12. This CDR3 is 16 amino acids long. Germline V lookup: CDR1 LGHNA, CDR2 YSLEER. The CDR3 sequence: CASSQGPTAGGGGYTF. The CDR3 coding sequence is TGCGCCAGCAGCCAAGGGCCCACCGCAGGGGGGGGTGGCTACACCTTC.

The table lists this clonotype with a few counts. The V and J genes are TRBV18 and TRBJ1-4; D not certain. The V end was cut by 2 bases, the J end by 5 bases, with 12 bases between. The CDR3 is made up of 15 amino acids. Germline V lookup: CDR1 KGHSH, CDR2 LQKENI. Here the CDR3 DNA reads TGTGCCAGCTCACCAGCGTTAGGGTGGAATGAAAAACTGTTTTTT. Protein: CASSPALGWNEKLFF.

The chain recombines TRBV5-1 with TRBJ1-1; D might be TRBD1 (6 bases). CDR3 length: 16 residues. V gave up 0 bases and J gave up 3 bases, with 15 bases separating them. Looked up from germline, CDR1 is SGHRS and CDR2 is YFSETQ. CDR3: CASSLVLGRGDTEAFF. The CDR3 DNA reads as TGCGCCAGCAGCTTGGTACTCGGCAGGGGAGACACTGAAGCTTTCTTT.

This clonotype was picked up a small number of times. J is TRBJ1-1 and V is TRBV30, with 8 positions matching TRBD1. V shed 3 bases, J shed 1 base, and the junction held 7 bases outside the gene matches. Germline assignment: CDR1 GTSNPN and CDR2 SVGIG (reference sequence). The CDR3 runs 15 residues. This CDR3 is CAWSPRDRTNTEAFF. CDR3 nucleotide sequence: TGTGCCTGGAGCCCCCGGGACAGGACGAACACTGAAGCTTTCTTT.

This clonotype was recorded at least ten times. The rearrangement joins TRBV12-3 or TRBV12-4 to TRBJ1-5; tentatively, D is TRBD1 (6 bases). CDR3 size: 14 residues. Trimming pared 3 bases from V and 4 bases from J, leaving 10 bases between. In nucleotides, the CDR3 is TGTGCCAGCAGTTTCTGGGACATAAATCAGCCCCAGCATTTT. Translated, it gives CASSFWDINQPQHF.

This clonotype was seen more than once but under ten times. The V gene is TRBV15, the J gene TRBJ1-1, with D hard to call. V lost 1 base to trimming and J lost 4 bases, with 7 bases between them. CDR1 and CDR2 (germline): LNHNV, YYDKDF (reference sequence). This CDR3 has 13 residues. The chain's CDR3 is CATSRGAGTEAFF. The CDR3 region has the DNA TGTGCCACCAGCAGAGGTGCGGGCACTGAAGCTTTCTTT. The full variable domain, its missing parts supplied by reference TRBV15 and TRBJ1-1, is DAMVIQNPRYQVTQFGKPVTLSCSQTLNHNVMYWYQQKSSQAPKLLFHYYDKDFNNEADTPDNFQSRRPNTSFCFLDIRSPGLGDTAMYLCATSRGAGTEAFFGQGTRLTVV.

In its sample, this clonotype was seen a few times. The gene calls are TRBV12-3 or TRBV12-4 and TRBJ1-5, with TRBD1 matching 7 bases. The ends lost 5 bases at V and 2 bases at J; junction bases unmatched: 9. The CDR3 loop spans 16 amino acids. CDR3 sequence reads: CASSRGEGAGNQPQHF. The CDR3 nucleotides read TGTGCCAGCAGTCGAGGGGAGGGGGCTGGCAATCAGCCCCAGCATTTT.

The V gene is TRBV28, the J gene TRBJ2-7; no firm D call. This CDR3 has 16 residues. The germline V gene encodes CDR1 MDHEN and CDR2 SYDVKM. V was shortened by 8 bases and J by 2 bases, with 22 bases between the two germline ends. CDR3 nucleotides: TGTGCCAGCCACCCACAGCAGCTCCTTCCCCCCTACGAGCAGTACTTC. Translating gives CASHPQQLLPPYEQYF.

This clonotype was picked up many times. This chain joins TRBV7-2 and TRBJ2-7, with 8 nucleotides matching TRBD1. V lost 5 bases and J lost 9; bases outside the gene matches: 9. The length of the CDR3 is 13 residues. The V gene's germline CDR1 is SGHTA and CDR2 FQGNSA. In nucleotides, the CDR3 is TGTGCCAGCAGCCAAAGACAGGGGAGGAGGCAGTACTTC. Protein: CASSQRQGRRQYF.

The genes are TRBV28 and TRBJ2-5, with 12 nucleotides matching TRBD2. Per germline, CDR1 MDHEN and CDR2 SYDVKM. The CDR3 has 16 amino acids. Unmatched junction bases numbered 8, after V lost 5 bases and J lost 4 bases. This CDR3 is CASSPRTSGNGETQYF. The CDR3 DNA sequence: TGTGCCAGCAGTCCCCGGACTAGCGGGAATGGAGAGACCCAGTACTTC.

This clonotype was observed at least ten times. CDR3 in amino acids: CAISHNTAYEQYF. DNA of the CDR3: TGTGCCATCAGCCACAACACGGCCTACGAGCAGTACTTC. This chain connects TRBV10-3 to TRBJ2-7, with D uncertain. Germline V gene sequence: CDR1 ENHRY, CDR2 SYGVKD. The CDR3 is made up of 13 amino acids. Trimming cost V 6 bases and J 2 bases, with 11 bases left between them.

The chain has TRBV4-1 and TRBJ2-5; no clear D gene. Trimming removed 0 bases at V and 7 bases at J, with 12 bases between. The CDR3 sequence is 14 residues long. Per germline, CDR1 MGHRA and CDR2 YSYEKL. CDR3 sequence (DNA): TGCGCCAGCAGCCAAGATTCGGCCCCCGGGACCCAGTACTTC. It specifies CASSQDSAPGTQYF.

This clonotype turned up a few times. The J gene is TRBJ2-2, the V gene TRBV7-2; D is unclear. Germline CDR1 reads SGHTA; CDR2 reads FQGNSA. Trimming removed 1 base at V and 9 bases at J, with 15 bases between. This CDR3 contains 15 residues. CDR3: CASSLVPDQPRELFF. The CDR3 nucleotides read TGTGCCAGCAGCTTAGTACCGGACCAACCCCGGGAGCTGTTTTTT.

This clonotype was seen ten or more times. The gene calls are TRBV12-3 or TRBV12-4 and TRBJ2-4, with 7 bases identical to TRBD2. V trimming: 5 bases; J trimming: 0 bases; junction bases outside the gene matches: 16. The CDR3 spans 19 residues. The CDR3 spells CASSGGVSSRRLAKNIQYF. In nucleotides, the CDR3 is TGTGCCAGCAGTGGGGGGGTCTCTTCTCGAAGACTAGCCAAAAACATTCAGTACTTC.

Ten or more counts support this clonotype. This chain links TRBV20-1 with TRBJ2-5; D gene unclear. CDR3 length equals 14 residues. Trimming took 0 bases from V and 5 from J, leaving 13 bases between them. The germline gives CDR1 DFQATT, CDR2 SNEGSKA (reference sequence). The CDR3 protein is CSARDYSRGETQYF. For the CDR3, the DNA is TGCAGTGCTAGAGATTACTCTAGAGGCGAGACCCAGTACTTC.

Here the CDR3 DNA reads TGTGCCAGCAGCCGGGACGGGGGAATCACTGAAGCTTTCTTT. This sequence encodes CASSRDGGITEAFF. The chain couples TRBV5-5 to TRBJ1-1; a weak D match, TRBD1 (5 bases). The CDR3 is 14 residues long. V was clipped by 4 bases and J by 4 bases, with 14 bases between them. The germline CDR1 and CDR2 sequences are SGHKS and YYEKEE (reference sequence). Full variable domain (outside the CDR3, taken from reference TRBV5-5 and TRBJ1-1): DAGVTQSPTHLIKTRGQQVTLRCSPISGHKSVSWYQQVLGQGPQFIFQYYEKEERGRGNFPDRFSARQFPNYSSELNVNALLLGDSALYLCASSRDGGITEAFFGQGTRLTVV.

This clonotype was recorded a few times. This sequence joins TRBV5-6 and TRBJ2-5, with D maybe TRBD2 (5 bases). Per germline, CDR1 SGHDT and CDR2 YYEEEE. Between the trimmed V and J ends, which lost 0 bases and 5 bases, there was a span of 11 bases. The CDR3 runs to 14 residues. The DNA of the CDR3 is TGTGCCAGCAGCTTGGGAGGGTTGAGTGAGACCCAGTACTTC. Its translation: CASSLGGLSETQYF.